This is a list of T cell receptor beta chains from one sample in a study. One entry per CDR3 protein, called by TCRdb with MiXCR from the RT-PCR reads. This table has about 680,000 distinct CDR3 sequences, 12% to 15% appearing once. The sequenced sample was memory CD4+ T cells from blood. Source of these receptors: a female donor in good health, serving as a healthy control. Both conserved end residues are part of each CDR3. Fields, in order: J gene, V gene, D gene, clone size, CDR3 DNA, CDR3 protein. A D gene is named only where the DNA matches it firmly. Size tells how often a clone was seen (once, few, many) or the class of an expanded clone, and some rows leave it out.

>TRBJ1-1|TRBV18|-|-
TGTGCCAGCTCAGCCCTGGGGGGGCAGAGGACTGAAGCTTTCTTT
CASSALGGQRTEAFF
>TRBJ1-2|TRBV15|-|few
TGTGCCACCAGCAGAGAAACGGACGGCAATGGCTACACCTTC
CATSRETDGNGYTF
>TRBJ2-1|TRBV6-2/TRBV6-3|-|few
TGTGCCAGCAGTTACTTGGCGGGATACAATGAGCAGTTCTTC
CASSYLAGYNEQFF
>TRBJ1-4|TRBV4-3|-|many
TGCGCCAGCAGCCAAGACGCACTGGGTACTAATGAAAAACTGTTTTTT
CASSQDALGTNEKLFF
>TRBJ1-6|TRBV5-1|TRBD1|many
TGCGCCAGCGGATCGACAGGGAGGGATAATTCACCCCTCCACTTT
CASGSTGRDNSPLHF
>TRBJ1-5|TRBV5-1|-|-
TGCGCCAGCAGCTTGGGGCAGGGAGAAAGCAATCAGCCCCAGCATTTT
CASSLGQGESNQPQHF
>TRBJ2-7|TRBV20-1|-|many
TGCAGTGCTAGAGCAACAGGGTCAGGGGCCTACGAGCAGTACTTC
CSARATGSGAYEQYF
>TRBJ2-7|TRBV7-3|-|few
TGTGCCAGCGCCTTGGGCAGGGACAACGAGCAGTATTTC
CASALGRDNEQYF
>TRBJ1-2|TRBV20-1|-|many
TGCAGTGCTAGACCACAGGGTTTCCCTAACTATGGCTACACCTTC
CSARPQGFPNYGYTF
>TRBJ1-1|TRBV19|-|-
TGTGCCAGTAGTACTGGCCCCGGACAGCCTCTGAACACTGAAGCTTTCTTT
CASSTGPGQPLNTEAFF
>TRBJ2-5|TRBV24-1|-|few
TGTGCCACCAGTGACTCCACAGGTTACCAAGAGACCCAGTACTTC
CATSDSTGYQETQYF
>TRBJ2-5|TRBV30|-|-
TGTGCCTGGAGGCGGGGACTCCCCGGGGAGACCCAGTACTTC
CAWRRGLPGETQYF
>TRBJ1-5|TRBV4-3|-|many
TGCGCCAGCAGCCAAGAGGGGTCCCTGGGTCAGCCCCAGCATTTT
CASSQEGSLGQPQHF
>TRBJ1-3|TRBV7-8|-|-
TGTGCCAGCAGCTTAGCAGGTTTAAACACCATATATTTT
CASSLAGLNTIYF
>TRBJ1-6|TRBV3-1|-|few
TGTGCCAGCAGAGCCGGGGCTACAAATTCACCCCTCCACTTT
CASRAGATNSPLHF
>TRBJ1-5|TRBV4-3|-|few
TGCGCCAGCAGCCAGGGAATCGGAGGAGCCCAGCATTTT
CASSQGIGGAQHF
>TRBJ2-4|TRBV18|-|few
TGTGCCAGCTCACCATTGGCTGGGTTAGAGCTAGCCAAAAACATTCAGTACTTC
CASSPLAGLELAKNIQYF
>TRBJ2-1|TRBV5-4|TRBD2|-
TGTGCCAGCAGCCCTGGTGTTAGCGGGAGTAATGAGCAGTTCTTC
CASSPGVSGSNEQFF
>TRBJ2-1|TRBV6-2/TRBV6-3|-|-
TGTGCCAGCAGTTACGTAGGCCGGGGGGCGAATTACAATGAGCAGTTCTTC
CASSYVGRGANYNEQFF
>TRBJ2-7|TRBV5-5|-|many
TGTGCCAGCAGCCTCGACCCGGGGGCCTACGAGCAGTACTTC
CASSLDPGAYEQYF
>TRBJ2-1|TRBV5-5|-|-
TGTGCCAGCTTGGGGGGCTCCTACAATGAGCAGTTCTTC
CASLGGSYNEQFF
>TRBJ1-4|TRBV10-3|-|-
TGTGCCATCAGTGCCGGCAGGGGCGGGACTAATGAAAAACTGTTTTTT
CAISAGRGGTNEKLFF
>TRBJ2-5|TRBV6-5|-|-
TGTGCCAGCAGTTATGAGGGGTCCCGGGTCCACAAAGAGACCCAGTACTTC
CASSYEGSRVHKETQYF
>TRBJ1-2|TRBV7-9|-|-
TGTGCCAGCAGCTTAGTGCAACAGGTGGACTATGGCTACACCTTC
CASSLVQQVDYGYTF
>TRBJ1-5|TRBV20-1|-|-
TGCAGTGGGAGTGGGGGGGGCAACAATCAGCCCCAGCATTTT
CSGSGGGNNQPQHF
>TRBJ1-6|TRBV6-1|-|-
TGTGCCAGCAGTGAAGTGGACTCACCCCTCCACTTT
CASSEVDSPLHF
>TRBJ2-1|TRBV11-3|TRBD2|-
TGTGCCAGCAGCCTCCGGGAGGGCGTTAGCAATGAGCAGTTCTTC
CASSLREGVSNEQFF
>TRBJ1-2|TRBV12-3/TRBV12-4|-|few
TGTGCCAGCAGTACTCCGGAGAACTATGGCTACACCTTC
CASSTPENYGYTF
>TRBJ2-7|TRBV28|-|-
TGTGCCAGCAAGTCGGGAGACTACGAGCAGTACTTC
CASKSGDYEQYF
>TRBJ1-2|TRBV4-3|-|-
TGCGCCAGCAGCCAAGAAAGCAGGGGCTACACCTTC
CASSQESRGYTF
>TRBJ2-3|TRBV24-1|-|-
TGTGCCACCAGTGACTCCATTACAGGGACAGATACGCAGTATTTT
CATSDSITGTDTQYF
>TRBJ2-7|TRBV27|-|few
TGTGCCAGCAGTTTATCGCAACCGAGGGCAGGCTCTACCTACGAGCAGTACTTC
CASSLSQPRAGSTYEQYF
>TRBJ2-1|TRBV6-5|-|few
TGTGCCAGCACAGGGTCGGTCGGCTACAATGAGCAGTTCTTC
CASTGSVGYNEQFF
>TRBJ2-2|TRBV20-1|TRBD1|-
TGCAGTGCTAGAGTCCTAGGAGGCAGGGGGCCTTCAGTTGCCGGGGAGCTGTTTTTT
CSARVLGGRGPSVAGELFF
>TRBJ1-2|TRBV3-1|-|many
TGTGCCAGCAGCCAAGATTCGGGGCCCGGGGGCTATGGCTACACCTTC
CASSQDSGPGGYGYTF
>TRBJ2-1|TRBV9|TRBD1|-
TGTGCCAGCAGCGTTGCGACAGGGGATTACAATGAGCAGTTCTTC
CASSVATGDYNEQFF
>TRBJ2-7|TRBV5-4|-|-
TGTGCCAGCAGCTTCGAGGGGATCCGCTACGAGCAGTACTTC
CASSFEGIRYEQYF
>TRBJ2-4|TRBV18|TRBD1|few
TGTGCCAGCTCACCACAGGGACAGGGAATGAACATTCAGTACTTC
CASSPQGQGMNIQYF
>TRBJ1-2|TRBV7-2|-|few
TGTGCCAGCAGGGGACTGGGCTCCCATTATGGCTACACCTTC
CASRGLGSHYGYTF
>TRBJ2-1|TRBV2|-|-
TGTGCCAGCAGTGAAAGGGGGGACAATGAGCAGTTCTTC
CASSERGDNEQFF
>TRBJ2-7|TRBV6-6|-|-
TGTGCCAGCAGTTACAGTCAGGACTACGAGCAGTACTTC
CASSYSQDYEQYF
>TRBJ2-5|TRBV6-5|-|many
TGTGCCAGCAGAACGACTATCCAAGAGACCCAGTACTTC
CASRTTIQETQYF